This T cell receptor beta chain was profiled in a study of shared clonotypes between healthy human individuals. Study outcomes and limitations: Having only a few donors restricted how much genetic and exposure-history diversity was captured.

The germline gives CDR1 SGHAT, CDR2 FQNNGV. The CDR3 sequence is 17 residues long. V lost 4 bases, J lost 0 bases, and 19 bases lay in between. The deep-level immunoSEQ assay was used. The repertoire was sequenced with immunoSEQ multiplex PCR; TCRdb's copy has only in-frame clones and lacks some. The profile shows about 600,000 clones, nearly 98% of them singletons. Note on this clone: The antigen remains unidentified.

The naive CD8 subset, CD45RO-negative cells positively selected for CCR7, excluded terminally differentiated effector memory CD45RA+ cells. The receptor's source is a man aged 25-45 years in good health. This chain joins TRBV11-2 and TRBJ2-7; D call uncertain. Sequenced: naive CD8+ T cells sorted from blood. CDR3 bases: TGTGCCAGCAGCTCCCCCCGACAAGACACGATCTCCTACGAGCAGTACTTC. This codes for CASSSPRQDTISYEQYF.